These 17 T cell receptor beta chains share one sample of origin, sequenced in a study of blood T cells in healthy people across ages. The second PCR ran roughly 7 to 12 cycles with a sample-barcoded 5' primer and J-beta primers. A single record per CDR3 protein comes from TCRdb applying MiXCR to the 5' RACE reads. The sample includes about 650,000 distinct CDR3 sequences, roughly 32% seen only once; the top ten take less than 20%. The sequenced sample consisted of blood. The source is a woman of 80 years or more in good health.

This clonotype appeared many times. CDR3 bases: TGTGCCAGCAGCTTAGAAGCAGGGCCTGGCTACACCTTC. Translated: CASSLEAGPGYTF. The chain joins TRBV7-9 to TRBJ1-2; a possible D gene is TRBD1 (5 bases). With 1 base removed from V and 7 bases from J, the gap between germline ends came to 10 bases. In germline, CDR1 is SEHNR, CDR2 FQNEAQ (reference sequence). The CDR3 length is 13 residues.

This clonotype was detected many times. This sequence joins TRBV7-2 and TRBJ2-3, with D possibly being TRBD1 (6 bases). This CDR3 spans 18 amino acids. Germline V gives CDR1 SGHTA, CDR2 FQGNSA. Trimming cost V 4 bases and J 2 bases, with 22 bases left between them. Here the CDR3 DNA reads TGTGCCAGCAGCTCTCCCCCCGGCGCCGGGACAATCACAGATACGCAGTATTTT. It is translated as CASSSPPGAGTITDTQYF.

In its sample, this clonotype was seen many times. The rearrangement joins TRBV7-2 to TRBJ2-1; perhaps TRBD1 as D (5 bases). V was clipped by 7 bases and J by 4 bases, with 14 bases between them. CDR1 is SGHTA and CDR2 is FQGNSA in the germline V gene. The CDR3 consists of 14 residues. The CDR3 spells CASTLGADYNEQFF. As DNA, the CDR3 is TGTGCCAGCACCCTAGGGGCCGATTACAATGAGCAGTTCTTC.

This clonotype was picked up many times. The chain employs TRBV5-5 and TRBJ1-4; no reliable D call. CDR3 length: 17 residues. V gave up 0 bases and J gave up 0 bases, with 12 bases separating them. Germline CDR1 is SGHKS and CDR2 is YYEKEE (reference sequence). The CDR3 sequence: CASSLEGRPATNEKLFF. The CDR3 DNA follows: TGTGCCAGCAGCTTGGAGGGCAGACCTGCAACTAATGAAAAACTGTTTTTT.

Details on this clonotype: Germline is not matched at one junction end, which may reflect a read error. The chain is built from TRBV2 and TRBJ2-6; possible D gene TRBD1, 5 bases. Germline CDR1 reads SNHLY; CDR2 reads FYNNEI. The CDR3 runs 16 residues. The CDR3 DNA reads TGTGCCAGCCGTGATCCGGGTCTCTCTGGGGCCAACGTCCCGACTTTC. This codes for CASRDPGLSGANVPTF.

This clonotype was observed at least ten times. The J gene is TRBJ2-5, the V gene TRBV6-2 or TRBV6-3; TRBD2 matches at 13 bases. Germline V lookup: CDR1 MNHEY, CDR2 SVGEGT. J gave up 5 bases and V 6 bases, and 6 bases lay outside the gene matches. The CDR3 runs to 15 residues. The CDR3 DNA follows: TGTGCCAGCAGCCCCGGGACTAGCGGGGTGGAGACCCAGTACTTC. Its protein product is CASSPGTSGVETQYF.

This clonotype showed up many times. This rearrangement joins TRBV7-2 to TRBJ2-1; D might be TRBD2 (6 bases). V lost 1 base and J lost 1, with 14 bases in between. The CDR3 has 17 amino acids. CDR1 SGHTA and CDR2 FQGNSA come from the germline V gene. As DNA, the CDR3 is TGTGCCAGCAGCTTAGTGGGCGGCGGGGCGTCCTACAATGAGCAGTTCTTC. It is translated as CASSLVGGGASYNEQFF.

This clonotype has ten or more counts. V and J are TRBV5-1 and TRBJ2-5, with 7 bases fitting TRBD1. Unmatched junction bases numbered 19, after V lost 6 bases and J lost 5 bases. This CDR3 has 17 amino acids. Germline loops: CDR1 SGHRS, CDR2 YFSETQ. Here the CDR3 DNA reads TGCGCCAGCACCTTTGGGTCTCGGGACAGCAATTCGGAGACCCAGTACTTC. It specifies CASTFGSRDSNSETQYF.

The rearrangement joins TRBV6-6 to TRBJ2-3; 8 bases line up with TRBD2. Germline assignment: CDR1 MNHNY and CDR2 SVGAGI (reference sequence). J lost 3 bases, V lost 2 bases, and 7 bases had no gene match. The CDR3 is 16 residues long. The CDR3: CASSYPRAGVTDTQYF. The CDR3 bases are TGTGCCAGCAGTTACCCCCGAGCGGGAGTAACAGATACGCAGTATTTT.

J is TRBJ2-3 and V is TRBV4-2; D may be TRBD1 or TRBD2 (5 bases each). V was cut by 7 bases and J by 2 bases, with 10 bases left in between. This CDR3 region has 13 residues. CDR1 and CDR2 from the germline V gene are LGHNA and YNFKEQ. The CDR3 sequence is CASNGASTDTQYF. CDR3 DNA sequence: TGTGCCAGCAACGGGGCCTCCACAGATACGCAGTATTTT.

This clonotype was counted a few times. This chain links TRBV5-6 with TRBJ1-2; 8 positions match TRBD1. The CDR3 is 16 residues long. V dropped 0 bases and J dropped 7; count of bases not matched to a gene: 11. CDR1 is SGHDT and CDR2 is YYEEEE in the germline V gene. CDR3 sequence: CASSLELDRDCSGYTF. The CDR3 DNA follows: TGTGCCAGCAGCTTGGAGCTGGACAGGGATTGTTCTGGCTACACCTTC.

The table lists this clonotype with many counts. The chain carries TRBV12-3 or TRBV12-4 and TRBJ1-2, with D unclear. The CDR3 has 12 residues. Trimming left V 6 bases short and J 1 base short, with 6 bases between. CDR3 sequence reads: CASREFNYGYTF. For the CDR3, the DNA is TGTGCCAGCAGGGAGTTTAACTATGGCTACACCTTC.

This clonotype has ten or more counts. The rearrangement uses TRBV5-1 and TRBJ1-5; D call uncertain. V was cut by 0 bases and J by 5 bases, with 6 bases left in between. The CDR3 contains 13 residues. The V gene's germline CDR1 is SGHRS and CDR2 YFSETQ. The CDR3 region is CASSLEADQPQHF. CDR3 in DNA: TGCGCCAGCAGCTTGGAGGCGGATCAGCCCCAGCATTTT. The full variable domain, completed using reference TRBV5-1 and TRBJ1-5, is KAGVTQTPRYLIKTRGQQVTLSCSPISGHRSVSWYQQTPGQGLQFLFEYFSETQRNKGNFPGRFSGRQFSNSRSEMNVSTLELGDSALYLCASSLEADQPQHFGDGTRLSIL.

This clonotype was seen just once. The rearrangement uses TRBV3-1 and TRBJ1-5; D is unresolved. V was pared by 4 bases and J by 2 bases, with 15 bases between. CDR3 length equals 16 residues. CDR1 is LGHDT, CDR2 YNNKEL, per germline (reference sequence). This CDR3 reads CASSRGGILGNQPQHF. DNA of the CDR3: TGTGCCAGCAGCCGCGGTGGGATACTCGGCAATCAGCCCCAGCATTTT.

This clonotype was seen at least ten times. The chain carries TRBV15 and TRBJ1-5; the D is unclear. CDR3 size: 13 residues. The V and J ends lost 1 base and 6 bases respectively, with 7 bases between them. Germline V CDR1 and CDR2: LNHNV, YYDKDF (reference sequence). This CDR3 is CATSRVGGQPQHF. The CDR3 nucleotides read TGTGCCACCAGCAGAGTGGGAGGTCAGCCCCAGCATTTT.

DNA of the CDR3: TGTGCCAGCAGCTATGCTAGGGGGGGACAGGGTGGTAGGAATGAGCAGTTCTTC. Protein sequence: CASSYARGGQGGRNEQFF. The chain couples TRBV7-2 to TRBJ2-1, with 9 nucleotides matching TRBD1. The CDR3 extends over 18 amino acids. V shed 4 bases and J 7 bases; nucleotides not matched to a gene: 17. The V gene's germline CDR1 is SGHTA and CDR2 FQGNSA.

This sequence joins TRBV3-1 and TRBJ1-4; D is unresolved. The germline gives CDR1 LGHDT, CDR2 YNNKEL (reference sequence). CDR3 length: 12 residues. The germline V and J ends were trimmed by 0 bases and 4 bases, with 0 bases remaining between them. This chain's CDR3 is CASSQDNEKLFF. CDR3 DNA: TGTGCCAGCAGCCAAGATAATGAAAAACTGTTTTTT.